The source of this T cell receptor (beta chain) is a study of T cells expressing NK-cell markers. Turning to the study itself: With respect to HCMV, most of the eight sequenced donors were seropositive, and one was seronegative.

In germline, CDR1 is LNHDA, CDR2 SQIVND (reference sequence). The CDR3 length is 16 residues. TCRdb derives one entry per CDR3 protein from the 5' RACE reads, leaving out DNA. Reported are hundreds of thousands of distinct CDR3 sequences; the ten largest clones contain around 3.9%. Input material: blood T cells: a sorted CD56 or NKG2C T cell subset, CD4+ or CD8+ T cells, or bulk PBMC T cells (not recorded which). The TCR was taken from a woman aged 18-70 years in good health. The chain recombines TRBV19 with TRBJ2-3; TCRdb selects TRBD2, and the lack of DNA leaves this call unchecked. CDR3: CASSRTSGSEADTQYF.